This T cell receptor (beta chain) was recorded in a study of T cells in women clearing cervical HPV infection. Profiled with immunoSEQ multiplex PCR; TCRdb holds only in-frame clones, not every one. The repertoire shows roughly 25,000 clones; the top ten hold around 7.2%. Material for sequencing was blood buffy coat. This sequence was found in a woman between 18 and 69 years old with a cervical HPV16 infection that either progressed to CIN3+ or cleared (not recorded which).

The CDR3 is CASSLYGSANEQFF. CDR3 DNA (partial): TGTGCCAGCAGCTTATACGGGTCCGCCAATGAG. The chain couples TRBV7-2 to TRBJ2-1; D is uncertain. The CDR3 extends 3 residues past the end of the read, so its final part is completed from the germline J gene. CDR3 length: 14 amino acids. Germline loops: CDR1 SGHTA, CDR2 FQGNSA. V was pared by 2 bases and J by 6 bases, with 11 bases between.